The 3 T cell receptor beta chains presented below share a single source sample, sequenced in a study of CD8+ T cells in alopecia areata. RNA extraction was followed by reverse transcription into cDNA, which acted as the sequencing template. Using immunoSEQ multiplex PCR, the repertoire was profiled, and TCRdb retains in-frame clones only, with some absent. The table has about 150,000 clones, around 87% seen once. Specimen: CD8+ T cells sorted from blood, collected at week 0. The receptors here all came from a human donor with alopecia areata.

The V call is TRBV9, the J call TRBJ2-1; D is perhaps TRBD1 (6 bases). V was clipped by 0 bases and J by 2 bases, with 9 bases between them. CDR3 length: 15 residues. Germline CDR1 and CDR2: SGDLS and YYNGEE. The CDR3 region has the DNA TGTGCCAGCAGCGTAGAGGGGGTCGCCTACAATGAGCAGTTCTTC. This encodes CASSVEGVAYNEQFF.

The J gene is TRBJ2-7, the V gene TRBV30, with TRBD2 identical over 8 bases. The CDR3 covers 14 residues. Germline lookup yields CDR1 GTSNPN and CDR2 SVGIG (reference sequence). V was clipped by 2 bases and J by 3 bases; unmatched bases: 6. The CDR3 bases are TGTGCCTGGAGTCCACTAGCGGCTCACTACGAGCAGTACTTC. Protein: CAWSPLAAHYEQYF.

The V and J genes are TRBV9 and TRBJ2-1; D not certain. The CDR3 spans 13 residues. Deletions cut 6 bases from V and 7 bases from J, with 14 bases between. Germline-derived CDR1 and CDR2 are SGDLS and YYNGEE. CDR3 protein: CASKDPTGNEQFF. The CDR3 DNA reads TGTGCCAGCAAGGACCCAACCGGGAATGAGCAGTTCTTC.